This passage covers 31 T cell receptor beta chains from one sample sequenced in a study of blood T cell repertoires in COVID-19. Sequencing was performed with immunoSEQ multiplex PCR; in TCRdb, only in-frame clones are kept and a portion is missing. This table has about 69,000 clones, roughly 85% appearing once. What was sequenced was peripheral blood. These receptors came from an elderly man with acute or convalescent COVID-19.

This sequence joins TRBV21-1 and TRBJ1-3. TRBV21-1 is assigned pseudogene status. This CDR3 is built from 15 residues. DNA for the CDR3: TGTGCCAGCATCGGGGAGGGGGAAACCGGAAACACCATATATTTT. The encoded protein is CASIGEGETGNTIYF.

J is TRBJ2-5 and V is TRBV10-3; tentatively, D is TRBD2 (7 bases). The CDR3 is 17 residues long. Trimming cost V 4 bases and J 0 bases, with 18 bases left between them. Per the germline V gene, CDR1 is ENHRY and CDR2 is SYGVKD. Here the CDR3 reads CAISAARGRGDQETQYF. DNA of the CDR3: TGTGCCATCAGTGCCGCCCGGGGGAGGGGGGACCAAGAGACCCAGTACTTC.

The CDR3 region has the DNA TGTGCCAGCAGGGCGGACCTAGCAGTTCGGGGCGAGCAGTACTTC. This encodes CASRADLAVRGEQYF. The chain joins TRBV7-9 to TRBJ2-7, with TRBD2 as a possible D gene (5 bases). Per germline, CDR1 SEHNR and CDR2 FQNEAQ (reference sequence). Trimming cost V 6 bases and J 6 bases, with 21 bases left between them. CDR3 length: 15 residues.

The rearrangement joins TRBV18 to TRBJ2-5; possible D gene TRBD1, 6 bases. There are 14 residues in the CDR3. The V end was cut by 6 bases, the J end by 4 bases, with 15 bases between. Germline values: CDR1 KGHSH, CDR2 LQKENI. This CDR3 is CASSPTGMRETQYF. The CDR3 DNA is TGTGCCAGCTCCCCAACAGGGATGAGAGAGACCCAGTACTTC.

The chain couples TRBV5-1 to TRBJ1-6; D is uncertain. Trimming removed 0 bases from V and 4 bases from J, with 8 bases in between. The CDR3 consists of 15 residues. Per the germline V gene, CDR1 is SGHRS and CDR2 is YFSETQ. The CDR3: CASSLAEGYNSPLHF. The CDR3, as DNA: TGCGCCAGCAGCTTGGCCGAGGGTTATAATTCACCCCTCCACTTT.

DNA for the CDR3: TGTGCCAGCAGCGACGTACAGGGAAACACTGAAGCTTTCTTT. Its protein is CASSDVQGNTEAFF. This chain joins TRBV5-4 and TRBJ1-1; D may be TRBD1 (6 bases). The germline V gene encodes CDR1 SGHNT and CDR2 YYREEE (reference sequence). V was clipped by 4 bases and J by 2 bases, with 12 bases between them. The CDR3 totals 14 residues.

This sequence joins TRBV10-2 and TRBJ1-2; D not certain. Germline V gene data show CDR1 as WSHSY and CDR2 as SAAADI. V was cut by 0 bases and J by 7 bases, with 18 bases left in between. CDR3 length: 16 residues. The CDR3 nucleotides are TGCGCCAGCAGTGAGTCGAGAGACACAAGACCCGCTGGCTACACCTTC. As protein: CASSESRDTRPAGYTF.

This chain connects TRBV5-1 to TRBJ2-7, with 9 bases fitting TRBD2. CDR1 and CDR2 from the germline V gene are SGHRS and YFSETQ. There are 15 residues in the CDR3. Losses at the gene ends were 0 bases for V and 4 bases for J; bases not matched to a gene: 5. The CDR3 loop reads CASSLEGLARYEQYF. The CDR3, as DNA: TGCGCCAGCAGCTTGGAGGGACTAGCTAGATACGAGCAGTACTTC.

This rearrangement joins TRBV27 to TRBJ1-4; 7 bases line up with TRBD1. V shed 5 bases, J shed 5 bases, and the junction held 8 bases outside the gene matches. Germline V gene data show CDR1 as MNHEY and CDR2 as SMNVEV (reference sequence). The CDR3 is 15 amino acids. The chain's CDR3 is CASSPDRERNEKLFF. The DNA of the CDR3 is TGTGCCAGCAGTCCTGACAGGGAAAGAAATGAAAAACTGTTTTTT.

CDR3 region: CASSPLRGDAFF. In nucleotides, the CDR3 is TGTGCCAGCTCACCACTTCGGGGTGATGCTTTCTTT. This sequence joins TRBV18 and TRBJ1-1; no clear D. Germline V gene sequence: CDR1 KGHSH, CDR2 LQKENI. Trimming removed 1 base at V and 11 bases at J, with 11 bases between. The CDR3 length is 12 residues.

The chain joins TRBV5-1 to TRBJ1-3; 9 bases map to TRBD1. The CDR3 consists of 17 residues. The trim removed 4 bases at V and 0 bases at J, leaving 8 bases unmatched. Germline V lookup: CDR1 SGHRS, CDR2 YFSETQ. CDR3 loop: CASSHGQGTSSGNTIYF. CDR3 nucleotides: TGCGCCAGCAGCCACGGACAGGGGACCTCCTCTGGAAACACCATATATTTT.

The CDR3 loop reads CASSWSSGRSGANVLTF. The CDR3, as DNA: TGTGCCAGTAGTTGGTCTAGCGGGAGGTCCGGGGCCAACGTCCTGACTTTC. J is TRBJ2-6 and V is TRBV19, with 11 nucleotides matching TRBD2. This CDR3 comprises 17 residues. V lost 5 bases to trimming and J lost 4 bases; unmatched junction nucleotides: 7. CDR1 is LNHDA and CDR2 is SQIVND in the germline V gene (reference sequence).

V gene TRBV24-1 combines with J gene TRBJ2-5; TRBD2 matches 9 bases. Germline-derived CDR1 and CDR2 are KGHDR and SFDVKD. Trimming cost V 3 bases and J 3 bases; bases outside gene matches: 7. The CDR3 spans 16 residues. DNA of the CDR3: TGTGCCACCAGTGATGCCCTTAGCGGGAGAGAAGAGACCCAGTACTTC. The encoded protein is CATSDALSGREETQYF.

The J gene is TRBJ2-3, the V gene TRBV18; D remains unclear. The length of the CDR3 is 12 residues. Germline CDR1 KGHSH, CDR2 LQKENI. With 6 bases removed from V and 2 bases from J, the gap between germline ends came to 6 bases. The CDR3 region has the DNA TGTGCCAGCTCGTCTTACACAGATACGCAGTATTTT. Translated, it gives CASSSYTDTQYF.

The chain employs TRBV6-6 and TRBJ2-1; TRBD2 matches at 7 bases. This CDR3 contains 16 residues. CDR1 MNHNY and CDR2 SVGAGI come from the germline V gene (reference sequence). V gave up 5 bases and J gave up 1 base; unmatched junction bases: 8. The CDR3 spells CASSRTLAMSYNEQFF. CDR3 coding DNA: TGTGCCAGCAGTCGAACACTAGCGATGTCCTACAATGAGCAGTTCTTC.

The chain carries TRBV3-1 (or the pseudogene TRBV3-2) and TRBJ2-4; D unresolved. CDR3 length equals 11 residues. The germline V and J ends were trimmed by 1 base and 8 bases, with 3 bases remaining between them. Germline lookup yields CDR1 LGHDT and CDR2 YNNKEL (reference sequence). CDR3 nucleotide sequence: TGTGCCAGCAGCCAAGCGTACATTCAGTACTTC. Its protein product is CASSQAYIQYF.

The chain employs TRBV5-4 and TRBJ2-7; D remains unclear. CDR3 length equals 15 residues. Germline loops: CDR1 SGHNT, CDR2 YYREEE (reference sequence). The V end lost 4 bases, the J end lost 1 base, and 15 bases lay between the germline ends. The CDR3 nucleotides are TGTGCCAGCAGCCCCCCCCGCGGAGTTTCCTACGAGCAGTACTTC. The encoded protein is CASSPPRGVSYEQYF. The whole variable domain, filled in from reference TRBV5-4 and TRBJ2-7, reads ETGVTQSPTHLIKTRGQQVTLRCSSQSGHNTVSWYQQALGQGPQFIFQYYREEENGRGNFPPRFSGLQFPNYSSELNVNALELDDSALYLCASSPPRGVSYEQYFGPGTRLTVT.

The CDR3 nucleotides are TGTGCCAGCAGCGCGGGACTGCGTCGTGGAGGAAACACCATATATTTT. Encoded protein: CASSAGLRRGGNTIYF. The chain is built from TRBV5-6 and TRBJ1-3, with a possible D match to TRBD1 (5 bases). The CDR3 length is 16 residues. V gave up 4 bases and J gave up 4 bases, with 18 bases separating them. Germline-derived CDR1 and CDR2 are SGHDT and YYEEEE.

The chain has TRBV15 and TRBJ2-5; possibly TRBD1 for D (5 bases). Germline V CDR1 and CDR2: LNHNV, YYDKDF (reference sequence). The CDR3 contains 15 residues. V lost 1 base to trimming and J lost 3 bases, with 12 bases between them. For the CDR3, the DNA is TGTGCCACCAGCAGAGTGCCGGCGACAGAAGAGACCCAGTACTTC. Translation gives CATSRVPATEETQYF.

This chain joins TRBV6-5 and TRBJ2-1; 8 bases map to TRBD2. This CDR3 has 15 amino acids. J lost 2 bases, V lost 2 bases, and 2 bases had no gene match. Germline lookup yields CDR1 MNHEY and CDR2 SVGAGI. CDR3 residues: CASSYGGGPYNEQFF. The CDR3 nucleotides read TGTGCCAGCAGTTACGGCGGGGGGCCCTACAATGAGCAGTTCTTC.

The genes are TRBV6-5 and TRBJ1-5; 9 bases match TRBD1. V shed 6 bases, J shed 5 bases, and the junction held 5 bases outside the gene matches. This CDR3 comprises 14 residues. Per germline, CDR1 MNHEY and CDR2 SVGAGI. CDR3 sequence: CASSQDRGYQPQHF. In DNA form, the CDR3 reads TGTGCCAGCAGCCAGGACAGGGGTTATCAGCCCCAGCATTTT.

This clone has just a few counts. V gene TRBV4-1 combines with J gene TRBJ1-2, with a weak D call TRBD1 (6 bases). The V end was cut by 4 bases, the J end by 8 bases, with 14 bases between. Germline V CDR1 and CDR2: MGHRA, YSYEKL. The CDR3 extends over 13 amino acids. CDR3 DNA: TGCGCCAGCAGCCCGGACAGAAGTCGCGGCTACACCTTC. This sequence encodes CASSPDRSRGYTF.

This chain uses TRBV15 with TRBJ2-3; TRBD2 matches 12 bases. Germline V CDR1 and CDR2: LNHNV, YYDKDF (reference sequence). The length of the CDR3 is 15 residues. V shed 4 bases, J shed 3 bases, and the junction held 2 bases outside the gene matches. CDR3 loop: CATSTSGRGTDTQYF. The DNA of the CDR3 is TGTGCCACCAGCACTAGCGGGAGGGGGACAGATACGCAGTATTTT.

The chain employs TRBV10-1 and TRBJ2-1; 8 bases are shared with TRBD2. CDR3 length: 15 amino acids. The germline gives CDR1 WNHNN, CDR2 SYGVQD (reference sequence). V lost 2 bases to trimming and J lost 7 bases; unmatched junction nucleotides: 7. This CDR3 is CASSEGASGSNEQFF. CDR3 DNA: TGCGCCAGCAGTGAGGGGGCTAGCGGGTCAAATGAGCAGTTCTTC.

This chain connects TRBV7-6 to TRBJ1-6; perhaps TRBD1 as D (5 bases). There are 13 residues in the CDR3. CDR1 and CDR2 (germline): SGHVS, FNYEAQ. V was shortened by 5 bases and J by 12 bases, with 14 bases between the two germline ends. CDR3 in DNA: TGTGCCAGCAGCGCGGGACCCGGGGTACCCCTCCACTTT. Translating gives CASSAGPGVPLHF. Complete variable domain (other parts from reference TRBV7-6 and TRBJ1-6): GAGVSQSPRYKVTKRGQDVALRCDPISGHVSLYWYRQALGQGPEFLTYFNYEAQQDKSGLPNDRFSAERPEGSISTLTIQRTEQRDSAMYRCASSAGPGVPLHFGNGTRLTVT.

In this sample, this clone turned up a few times. The rearrangement joins TRBV11-2 to TRBJ2-5; 7 nucleotides match TRBD1. In germline, CDR1 is SGHAT, CDR2 FQNNGV. The junction had 3 bases not matched to a gene; V was cut back by 5 bases and J by 3 bases. CDR3 length equals 13 residues. The CDR3 loop reads CASSRDRKETQYF. CDR3 nucleotide sequence: TGTGCCAGCAGCCGGGACAGAAAAGAGACCCAGTACTTC.

The gene calls are TRBV24-1 and TRBJ2-7, with TRBD1 identical over 8 bases. The germline V gene encodes CDR1 KGHDR and CDR2 SFDVKD. This CDR3 has 15 amino acids. V shed 3 bases and J 6 bases; nucleotides not matched to a gene: 9. The DNA for the CDR3 is TGTGCCACCAGTGATCGTAGGACAGGGCCGGCCGAGCAGTACTTC. Its translation: CATSDRRTGPAEQYF.

The chain links TRBV19 to TRBJ2-7, with 13 bases identical to TRBD2. The J segment lost 7 bases and the V segment lost 6 bases, leaving 12 bases of the junction unmatched. Germline V lookup: CDR1 LNHDA, CDR2 SQIVND (reference sequence). The CDR3 is 16 amino acids. The CDR3 loop is CASSPSGTSGTGEQYF. CDR3 in DNA: TGTGCCAGTAGCCCTTCCGGGACTAGCGGGACGGGGGAGCAGTACTTC.

The V and J genes are TRBV11-3 and TRBJ2-6; D might be TRBD2 (5 bases). The CDR3 sequence is 17 residues long. V lost 5 bases to trimming and J lost 4 bases, with 18 bases between them. The germline V gene has CDR1 SGHNT and CDR2 YENEEA. CDR3 coding DNA: TGTGCCAGCAGCGTTCGAGCGCGAGGGCTGGGGGCCAACGTCCTGACTTTC. Its translation: CASSVRARGLGANVLTF.

The V call is TRBV6-4, the J call TRBJ1-4; D gene uncertain. Trimming pared 7 bases from V and 7 bases from J, leaving 13 bases between. The CDR3 spans 13 residues. The germline V gene encodes CDR1 MRHNA and CDR2 SNTAGT. CDR3 coding DNA: TGTGCCAGCATCTCTTCATTCGGTGAAAAACTGTTTTTT. Protein: CASISSFGEKLFF.

The chain employs TRBV6-6 and TRBJ2-7, with TRBD2 as a possible D gene (6 bases). With 3 bases removed from V and 6 bases from J, the gap between germline ends came to 15 bases. Germline V CDR1 and CDR2: MNHNY, SVGAGI (reference sequence). This CDR3 is built from 14 residues. The CDR3, as DNA: TGTGCCAGCAGTTATGGTGGTGGAGGGCTCGAGCAGTACTTC. Its protein is CASSYGGGGLEQYF.